The 26 T cell receptor beta chains below all came from one sample that was sequenced in a study of T-cell memory formation after mild COVID-19. MiXCR, applied by TCRdb to the 5' RACE reads, yields one record per CDR3 protein. The table has around 470,000 distinct CDR3 sequences, 20% seen once. Sequencing was carried out using PBMCs or a T cell subset sorted from them (not recorded which). The receptors come from an adult woman who had mild COVID-19 (a few samples of this study predate the infection). Cell type and time point are not known.

At least ten counts were recorded for this clonotype. The V call is TRBV7-9, the J call TRBJ2-7; D may match TRBD1 or TRBD2 (6 bases each). Trimming took 1 base from V and 5 from J, leaving 12 bases between them. The germline CDR1 and CDR2 sequences are SEHNR and FQNEAQ (reference sequence). The CDR3 runs to 14 residues. In DNA form, the CDR3 reads TGTGCCAGCAGCTTAGTTTCGGGGGCGGACGAGCAGTACTTC. It is translated as CASSLVSGADEQYF.

This clonotype was counted between two and nine times. The rearrangement uses TRBV4-2 and TRBJ2-2; a weak D match, TRBD2 (7 bases). Per germline, CDR1 LGHNA and CDR2 YNFKEQ. The germline V and J ends were trimmed by 0 bases and 4 bases, with 24 bases remaining between them. The CDR3 length is 20 residues. CDR3: CASSQDLFGIGGRATGELFF. In DNA form, the CDR3 reads TGTGCCAGCAGCCAAGATCTGTTCGGGATAGGGGGGAGGGCCACCGGGGAGCTGTTTTTT.

This clonotype was seen more than once but under ten times. This chain links TRBV28 with TRBJ2-7; 8 positions match TRBD2. The V gene end was trimmed by 4 bases and the J gene end by 5 bases; junction bases not matched to a gene: 1. Per germline, CDR1 MDHEN and CDR2 SYDVKM. The CDR3 totals 12 residues. As DNA, the CDR3 is TGTGCCAGCAGTTCGGGGGGGAACGAGCAGTACTTC. It yields the protein CASSSGGNEQYF.

The chain employs TRBV4-1 and TRBJ2-7; D may match TRBD1 or TRBD2 (5 bases each). This CDR3 region has 16 residues. Germline assignment: CDR1 MGHRA and CDR2 YSYEKL. Trimming stripped 1 base from V and 5 bases from J, with 18 bases between. As DNA, the CDR3 is TGCGCCAGCAGCCAAGCCTTTGGGGGAAGGAGACACGAGCAGTACTTC. Translating gives CASSQAFGGRRHEQYF.

The chain recombines TRBV18 with TRBJ2-7, with a possible D match to TRBD1 (5 bases). The V end lost 2 bases, the J end lost 0 bases, and 8 bases lay between the germline ends. The CDR3 covers 14 residues. CDR1 is KGHSH and CDR2 is LQKENI in the germline V gene. The CDR3 DNA sequence: TGTGCCAGCTCACCAGGGGCCTACTCCTACGAGCAGTACTTC. Translated: CASSPGAYSYEQYF.

The chain has TRBV29-1 and TRBJ2-7, with D maybe TRBD1 (5 bases). The CDR3 length is 13 residues. Germline-derived CDR1 and CDR2 are SQVTM and ANQGSEA. V was trimmed by 1 base and J by 0 bases, leaving 7 bases between them. The CDR3 region has the DNA TGCAGCGTTGAAGTGGACACCTCCTACGAGCAGTACTTC. This codes for CSVEVDTSYEQYF.

The chain carries TRBV30 and TRBJ2-5; D gene ambiguous. The germline V and J ends were trimmed by 0 bases and 1 base, with 15 bases remaining between them. CDR3 length: 16 residues. The germline V gene has CDR1 GTSNPN and CDR2 SVGIG (reference sequence). Written as DNA, the CDR3 is TGTGCCTGGAGTGTACTACTGGCGGAGACCCAAGAGACCCAGTACTTC. Its protein is CAWSVLLAETQETQYF.

This clonotype was counted at least ten times. The chain carries TRBV9 and TRBJ1-1; perhaps TRBD1 as D (5 bases). Trimming took off 3 bases at V and 0 bases at J, with 9 bases between the two ends. The germline V gene has CDR1 SGDLS and CDR2 YYNGEE. This CDR3 contains 14 residues. The CDR3 here is CASSAGPVNTEAFF. CDR3 sequence (DNA): TGTGCCAGCAGCGCAGGGCCAGTGAACACTGAAGCTTTCTTT.

Many counts were recorded for this clonotype. This chain connects TRBV5-1 to TRBJ2-1, with 14 bases that match TRBD2. This CDR3 has 16 amino acids. From germline, CDR1 is SGHRS and CDR2 YFSETQ. V lost 3 bases and J lost 4; bases outside the gene matches: 3. DNA of the CDR3: TGCGCCAGCAGCTGGGGGACTAGCGGGGGATACAATGAGCAGTTCTTC. Amino acids: CASSWGTSGGYNEQFF.

V is TRBV7-9 and J is TRBJ2-1; 9 bases agree with TRBD1. V shed 5 bases and J 9 bases; nucleotides not matched to a gene: 8. CDR1 is SEHNR and CDR2 is FQNEAQ in the germline V gene (reference sequence). The CDR3 is 14 amino acids. CDR3 sequence: CASSTWTGDGEQFF. Written as DNA, the CDR3 is TGTGCCAGCAGCACCTGGACAGGGGATGGTGAGCAGTTCTTC.

This clonotype was counted only a few times. The chain links TRBV6-1 to TRBJ1-2, with 12 bases that match TRBD1. The CDR3 covers 21 residues. Per germline, CDR1 MNHNS and CDR2 SASEGT. V trimming: 6 bases; J trimming: 8 bases; junction bases outside the gene matches: 28. DNA for the CDR3: TGTGCCAGCAGGGAGCCGGGACAGGGGGCCCACTTACTCTCCAAGCGGATGGGCTACACCTTC. Translation gives CASREPGQGAHLLSKRMGYTF.

This chain connects TRBV12-3 or TRBV12-4 to TRBJ2-7; D is perhaps TRBD1 or TRBD2 (5 bases each). Between the trimmed V and J ends, which lost 6 bases and 6 bases, there was a span of 18 bases. CDR3 length: 14 residues. The CDR3 sequence is CASRTGTTSGEQYF. The DNA of the CDR3 is TGTGCCAGCAGGACCGGGACCACGTCGGGCGAGCAGTACTTC.

This chain uses TRBV29-1 with TRBJ1-2; possibly TRBD1 for D (5 bases). The CDR3 length is 13 residues. The V gene's germline CDR1 is SQVTM and CDR2 ANQGSEA. Trimming pared 4 bases from V and 3 bases from J, leaving 12 bases between. CDR3 sequence: CSVVRASDYGYTF. The CDR3, as DNA: TGCAGCGTTGTCAGGGCATCGGACTATGGCTACACCTTC. Filled out from reference TRBV29-1 and TRBJ1-2, the complete variable domain reads SAVISQKPSRDICQRGTSLTIQCQVDSQVTMMFWYRQQPGQSLTLIATANQGSEATYESGFVIDKFPISRPNLTFSTLTVSNMSPEDSSIYLCSVVRASDYGYTFGSGTRLTVV.

The rearrangement uses TRBV12-3 or TRBV12-4 and TRBJ1-2; D not certain. Trimming left V 6 bases short and J 5 bases short, with 13 bases between. There are 13 residues in the CDR3. In DNA form, the CDR3 reads TGTGCCAGCAGCCCACTGAAGGAGTATGGCTACACCTTC. It encodes CASSPLKEYGYTF.

This clonotype was found a few times. The CDR3 protein is CATTRGQEQYF. Here the CDR3 DNA reads TGTGCCACCACCCGGGGGCAGGAGCAGTACTTC. The chain uses TRBV15 and TRBJ2-7; either TRBD1 or TRBD2 may supply D (6 bases each). V was trimmed by 7 bases and J by 7 bases, leaving 11 bases between them. CDR3 length: 11 residues. The germline CDR1 and CDR2 sequences are LNHNV and YYDKDF (reference sequence).

The chain is built from TRBV2 and TRBJ1-2, with unresolved D. The V end lost 8 bases, the J end lost 1 base, and 11 bases lay between the germline ends. The CDR3 sequence is 13 residues long. Germline-derived CDR1 and CDR2 are SNHLY and FYNNEI. The CDR3 DNA is TGTGCCAGCGACGATGGGGTTAACTATGGCTACACCTTC. Translated, it gives CASDDGVNYGYTF.

The chain recombines TRBV12-3 or TRBV12-4 with TRBJ1-1, with D possibly being TRBD1 (6 bases). The CDR3 is 15 amino acids. The V and J ends lost 3 bases and 5 bases respectively, with 16 bases between them. The CDR3 region has the DNA TGTGCCAGCAGTTTCGCAGTCGTAGGGGGAACTGAAGCTTTCTTT. Its protein is CASSFAVVGGTEAFF.

This clonotype was seen a few times. The J gene is TRBJ1-5, the V gene TRBV4-1, with no clear D. CDR1 and CDR2 from the germline V gene are MGHRA and YSYEKL. Trimming took 1 base from V and 1 from J, leaving 8 bases between them. The CDR3 is made up of 15 amino acids. DNA for the CDR3: TGCGCCAGCAGCCAAGGATTGGTAAGCAATCAGCCCCAGCATTTT. Translating it yields CASSQGLVSNQPQHF.

The sample holds many counts of this clonotype. The chain employs TRBV12-3 or TRBV12-4 and TRBJ1-3; 8 bases align to TRBD1. The CDR3 is 14 amino acids. Trimming cost V 3 bases and J 4 bases; bases outside gene matches: 2. CDR3 region: CASSFRGQGNTIYF. CDR3 DNA sequence: TGTGCCAGCAGTTTCAGGGGGCAGGGAAACACCATATATTTT.

The chain is built from TRBV12-3 or TRBV12-4 and TRBJ2-5, with 8 bases aligning to TRBD2. V lost 6 bases, J lost 5 bases, and 8 bases stayed unmatched. The CDR3 extends over 14 amino acids. This CDR3 reads CASRTGGARETQYF. DNA for the CDR3: TGTGCCAGCAGGACCGGGGGGGCAAGGGAGACCCAGTACTTC.

A few counts support this clonotype. For the CDR3, the DNA is TGCGCCAGCAGCCGACTAGCGTGGGATACGCAGTATTTT. This sequence encodes CASSRLAWDTQYF. The V gene is TRBV4-1, the J gene TRBJ2-3, with 8 bases aligning to TRBD2. In germline, CDR1 is MGHRA, CDR2 YSYEKL. The CDR3 has 13 amino acids. V shed 4 bases, J shed 6 bases, and the junction held 3 bases outside the gene matches.

V gene TRBV29-1 combines with J gene TRBJ2-1; a weak D match, TRBD2 (7 bases). The CDR3 runs to 14 residues. V lost 8 bases and J lost 3, with 17 bases in between. Germline loops: CDR1 SQVTM, CDR2 ANQGSEA. The CDR3 loop reads CSSWGGGNYNEQFF. The CDR3 DNA follows: TGCAGCTCGTGGGGGGGCGGGAACTACAATGAGCAGTTCTTC.

The chain joins TRBV12-3 or TRBV12-4 to TRBJ1-6, with unresolved D. V was clipped by 5 bases and J by 9 bases, with 11 bases between them. The CDR3 has 13 amino acids. CDR3 region: CASSRTAGSPLHF. DNA of the CDR3: TGTGCCAGCAGTCGGACGGCGGGTTCACCCCTCCACTTT.

The chain employs TRBV12-3 or TRBV12-4 and TRBJ1-1; weak D call: TRBD1 (5 bases). CDR3 size: 14 residues. Trimming left V 5 bases short and J 3 bases short, with 13 bases between. Written as DNA, the CDR3 is TGTGCCAGCAGTCCTCAGGGATTCCACACTGAAGCTTTCTTT. Protein: CASSPQGFHTEAFF.

The sample holds a few counts of this clonotype. The chain uses TRBV7-9 and TRBJ2-1; D gene uncertain. Deletions cut 4 bases from V and 4 bases from J, with 11 bases between. This CDR3 spans 14 amino acids. Germline V gene data show CDR1 as SEHNR and CDR2 as FQNEAQ (reference sequence). The chain's CDR3 is CASSSPGQYNEQFF. CDR3 coding DNA: TGTGCCAGCAGCTCGCCGGGCCAGTACAATGAGCAGTTCTTC.

This clonotype appeared a few times. The chain employs TRBV7-2 and TRBJ2-7; TRBD1 might be the D (7 bases). V dropped 3 bases and J dropped 0 bases, with 12 bases sitting between them. Per the germline V gene, CDR1 is SGHTA and CDR2 is FQGNSA. This CDR3 has 15 residues. The CDR3 loop reads CASSLQGGYSYEQYF. The CDR3 DNA follows: TGTGCCAGCAGCTTGCAGGGGGGCTACTCCTACGAGCAGTACTTC.